This T cell receptor (beta chain) was identified in a study of T cell repertoires in cytomegalovirus infection. Overall study results and limits: Adding up the frequency of public TCR beta families identified people who carried CMV plus the relevant HLA.

Concerning this clonotype: As yet, its antigen is unknown.

Germline assignment: CDR1 DFQATT and CDR2 SNEGSKA (reference sequence). The CDR3 contains 15 residues. The V end lost 3 bases, the J end lost 0 bases, and 12 bases lay between the germline ends. TCRdb independently ran MiXCR on the reads; one entry per CDR3 protein. This sample has approximately 770,000 distinct CDR3 sequences; almost 30% occur once, and the top ten carry 13%. The chain is built from TRBV20-1 and TRBJ1-3; D gene uncertain. Source: cultured CD8+ T cells from PBMCs, taken from culture after CMV antigen stimulation. The sequence came from a human donor in good health (CMV status not recorded). Some clones in this sample may be carry-over from other donors' samples. The CDR3 nucleotides read TGCAGTGCTAGTCATTGGGCCAGCTCTGGAAACACCATATATTTT. It codes for CSASHWASSGNTIYF.